The rows below give T cell receptor beta chains drawn from one sample of a study of glioma-infiltrating T cells after dendritic cell vaccination. The data were produced by immunoSEQ multiplex PCR, yet TCRdb's version contains in-frame clones alone and is incomplete. The data contain tens of thousands of clones, 81% of them singletons. This specimen was blood, taken before dendritic cell vaccination. Receptors originate from a human donor with glioblastoma. Each CDR3 is given with its conserved first and last residue. A D gene is named only where the DNA matches it firmly. Size values are once, few and many counts, or a class for expanded clones, and some rows have none.

V gene	clone size	J gene	D gene	CDR3 DNA	CDR3 protein
TRBV19	few	TRBJ1-2	NA	TGTGCCATCCGAACCAGGGTGGGCTCGGATGGCTACACCTTC	CAIRTRVGSDGYTF
TRBV6-6	NA	TRBJ2-1	TRBD2	TGTGCCAGCAGTCGGGGGGGTTCCGCCTACAATGAGCAGTTCTTC	CASSRGGSAYNEQFF
TRBV7-9	NA	TRBJ2-7	NA	TGTGCCAGCAGCTTAGACGGGGGGCTCTACGAGCAGTACTTC	CASSLDGGLYEQYF
TRBV20-1	once	TRBJ2-5	NA	TGCAGTGCTGGGACTGAAGAGACCCAGTACTTC	CSAGTEETQYF
TRBV30	NA	TRBJ1-1	NA	TGTGCCTGGAGTGTAATGGGGCTAGGGGCCGGGACTGAAGCTTTCTTT	CAWSVMGLGAGTEAFF
TRBV2	NA	TRBJ2-2	NA	TGTGCCAGCAGTAGGCAGGGAAACACCGGGGAGCTGTTTTTT	CASSRQGNTGELFF
TRBV5-1	NA	TRBJ2-2	NA	TGCGCCAGCAGCTTGGTTCGGACAGCGAACACCGGGGAGCTGTTTTTT	CASSLVRTANTGELFF
TRBV7-5	few	TRBJ1-1	NA	TGTGCCAGCAGCTTTGCGGTGAACACTGAAGCTTTCTTT	CASSFAVNTEAFF
TRBV7-3	few	TRBJ2-3	NA	TGTGCCAGCAGCTTACGGGGGGCGGGGGCCACAGATACGCAGTATTTT	CASSLRGAGATDTQYF
TRBV2	NA	TRBJ2-5	NA	TGTGCCAGCAGTCCCGAGCTAGCTAGGCCAGAGACCCAGTACTTC	CASSPELARPETQYF
TRBV19	NA	TRBJ1-3	NA	TGTGCCAGTAGCCAAGAGAAGAGCTCTGGAAACACCATATATTTT	CASSQEKSSGNTIYF
TRBV18	NA	TRBJ1-2	TRBD1	TGTGCCAGCTCACCACTGAGGGACAGGGCGGTTGTGGGCTACACCTTC	CASSPLRDRAVVGYTF
TRBV11-2	NA	TRBJ1-5	TRBD1	TGTGCCAGCAGCTTAGCGACAGGGATCAATCAGCCCCAGCATTTT	CASSLATGINQPQHF
TRBV12-5	few	TRBJ2-7	NA	TGTGCTAGTGGTCCCCTCTACGAGCAGTACTTC	CASGPLYEQYF
TRBV7-2	NA	TRBJ2-1	NA	TGTGCCAGCAGCTTAGGCGGACTCTCCTACAATGAGCAGTTCTTC	CASSLGGLSYNEQFF
TRBV7-8	once	TRBJ1-5	NA	TGTGCCAGCAGCTTAGCAACAGGGTTTAGTGAGCCCCAGCATTTT	CASSLATGFSEPQHF
TRBV11-3	NA	TRBJ2-3	NA	TGTGCCAGCAGCTTAGGGGCGGGAGATACGCAGTATTTT	CASSLGAGDTQYF
TRBV19	NA	TRBJ2-1	NA	TGTGCCAGTAGTATGTATCCGAGCGGAGGCTCCTACAATGAGCAGTTCTTC	CASSMYPSGGSYNEQFF
TRBV7-2	few	TRBJ1-1	TRBD1	TGTGCCAGCAGACTGGGACAGCCACCGAACACTGAAGCTTTCTTT	CASRLGQPPNTEAFF
TRBV9	once	TRBJ1-2	TRBD1	TGTGCCAGCAGCGCGGGGGACAGGGGAGACTATGGCTACACCTTC	CASSAGDRGDYGYTF
TRBV7-6	NA	TRBJ2-3	TRBD2	TGTGCCAGCAGCTTAGCAGCGGGGGGCGGGACAGATACGCAGTATTTT	CASSLAAGGGTDTQYF
TRBV19	NA	TRBJ1-5	NA	TGTGCCAGTCGAAATCCGGGACTTATTAGCAATCAGCCCCAGCATTTT	CASRNPGLISNQPQHF
TRBV18	NA	TRBJ1-1	NA	TGTGCCAGCTCACTGGGACACGGGGACACTGAAGCTTTCTTT	CASSLGHGDTEAFF
TRBV6-6	NA	TRBJ2-2	NA	TGTGCCAGCAGTTCCCCAGGGTGGAACACCGGGGAGCTGTTTTTT	CASSSPGWNTGELFF
TRBV4-2	NA	TRBJ1-1	NA	TGTGCCAGCAGCCAAGTAACAACCCCGAACACTGAAGCTTTCTTT	CASSQVTTPNTEAFF
TRBV18	NA	TRBJ1-5	TRBD1	TGTGCCAGCTCACTGACAGGGGCGGATCAGCCCCAGCATTTT	CASSLTGADQPQHF
TRBV6-4	NA	TRBJ2-2	TRBD2	TGTGCCAGCAGTCCTAGCGGGGGCAACACCGGGGAGCTGTTTTTT	CASSPSGGNTGELFF
TRBV14	NA	TRBJ2-2	NA	TGTGCCAGCAGCCGAAACCTGGCAGGGGCGACCGGGGAGCTGTTTTTT	CASSRNLAGATGELFF
TRBV6-6	few	TRBJ2-7	TRBD1	TGTGCCAGCAGATCCTCCGGGGACAGCCTGGGCGAGCAGTACTTC	CASRSSGDSLGEQYF
TRBV19	NA	TRBJ1-2	TRBD1	TGTGCCAGTAGTAGCACTCACCCGGGACAGAACTATGGCTACACCTTC	CASSSTHPGQNYGYTF
TRBV25-1	once	TRBJ1-2	NA	TGTGCCAGCAGTGACGGTAGGAGGTCTTTGAACTATGGCTACACCTTC	CASSDGRRSLNYGYTF
TRBV15	once	TRBJ2-7	TRBD1	TGTGCCACCAGCAGAGACCGGGACAGGCAAGCCTACGAGCAGTACTTC	CATSRDRDRQAYEQYF
TRBV6-1	NA	TRBJ1-4	NA	TGTGCCAGCAGCGGGGGGGGCAGTGAAAAACTGTTTTTT	CASSGGGSEKLFF
TRBV19	NA	TRBJ1-1	TRBD1	TGTGCCAGTAGTGAGGGGGCCACAACTTACATGAACACTGAAGCTTTCTTT	CASSEGATTYMNTEAFF
TRBV19	once	TRBJ2-5	TRBD1	TGTGCCAGTAGTGTATTACAGGGGCTTGGGGAGACCCAGTACTTC	CASSVLQGLGETQYF
TRBV14	NA	TRBJ1-2	NA	TGTGCCAGCAGCCAAGATGCCAGGGTAAACTATGGCTACACCTTC	CASSQDARVNYGYTF
TRBV13	NA	TRBJ1-3	TRBD1	TGTGCCAGCAGCTCCCGGGACAGGTCGGAGCCCCCAGGCTTT	CASSSRDRSEPPGF
TRBV6-5	NA	TRBJ1-1	NA	TGTGCCAGCAGCCTGAGGCGGGGCGGGGGAACTGAAGCTTTCTTT	CASSLRRGGGTEAFF
TRBV5-1	once	TRBJ2-1	NA	TGCGCCAGCACCGTATCGCTAGCCGTCAGTGAGCAGTTCTTC	CASTVSLAVSEQFF
TRBV4-1	few	TRBJ2-1	TRBD2	TGCGCCAGCAGCCTGACTAGCGGGGCCTACAATGAGCAGTTCTTC	CASSLTSGAYNEQFF
TRBV11-2	few	TRBJ2-3	NA	TGTGCCAGCAGCTCTCTGGACGTAATCAGGGTGAATACGCAGTATTTT	CASSSLDVIRVNTQYF
TRBV7-8	NA	TRBJ1-2	NA	TGTGCCAGCAGCTCCCTCCAGGCGGGTAACTATGGCTACACCTTC	CASSSLQAGNYGYTF
TRBV4-3	NA	TRBJ2-5	NA	TGCGCCAGCAGCCAAGCCCTGGACTGGAGCGGGGAGACCCAGTACTTC	CASSQALDWSGETQYF
TRBV10-3	NA	TRBJ1-5	TRBD1	TGTGCCATCAGTGACTCGGGACAGGGTTCACAGCCCCAGCATTTT	CAISDSGQGSQPQHF
TRBV5-4	few	TRBJ1-2	NA	TGTGCCAGCTCGACTCCCCCGAACTATGGCTACACCTTC	CASSTPPNYGYTF
TRBV5-6	NA	TRBJ2-1	TRBD2	TGTGCCAGCAGCCAGGAATTAGCGGGGGGGCCTTACAATGAGCAGTTCTTC	CASSQELAGGPYNEQFF